The next 27 T cell receptor beta chains were all read from a single sample in a study of CD4 T cells in relation to SARS-CoV-2 and coronaviruses. CD4+ T cells from unexposed donors were obtained before the COVID-19 pandemic (2011-2018). Sequenced by immunoSEQ multiplex PCR; TCRdb stores in-frame clones only, minus some. The sample holds about 59,000 clones; roughly 89% are singletons and the top ten take about 1.4%. Sequencing was done on a sample of memory CD4+ T cells from PBMCs. These TCRs come from a human donor in good health.

This chain connects TRBV6-1 to TRBJ2-7; D is possibly TRBD1 (5 bases). The CDR3 runs to 12 residues. CDR1 is MNHNS and CDR2 is SASEGT in the germline V gene. V gave up 2 bases and J gave up 7 bases, with 9 bases separating them. This CDR3 reads CASSEQGNEQYF. The CDR3 DNA follows: TGTGCCAGCAGTGAACAGGGAAATGAGCAGTACTTC.

The chain couples TRBV24-1 to TRBJ2-1; weak D call: TRBD2 (6 bases). V was trimmed by 3 bases and J by 6 bases, leaving 14 bases between them. CDR3 length: 15 amino acids. The germline V gene has CDR1 KGHDR and CDR2 SFDVKD. In DNA, the CDR3 is TGTGCCACCAGTGATGGTACGGGAGCGGGCAATGAGCAGTTCTTC. Translating it yields CATSDGTGAGNEQFF.

This rearrangement joins TRBV30 to TRBJ1-5; TRBD1 matches 8 bases. Germline V gene data show CDR1 as GTSNPN and CDR2 as SVGIG (reference sequence). The V segment lost 0 bases and the J segment 1 base; nucleotides outside the gene matches: 11. There are 18 residues in the CDR3. CDR3 residues: CAWSVKGDRLRSNQPQHF. Here the CDR3 DNA reads TGTGCCTGGAGTGTAAAGGGGGACAGGTTAAGGAGCAATCAGCCCCAGCATTTT.

This chain connects TRBV5-1 to TRBJ2-3; D perhaps matches TRBD1 (8 bases). V was clipped by 0 bases and J by 4 bases, with 24 bases between them. Looked up from germline, CDR1 is SGHRS and CDR2 is YFSETQ. CDR3 size: 19 residues. CDR3 bases: TGCGCCAGCAGCTTGGTTGGTTCTGGACTAGGGACAGGCGCAGATACGCAGTATTTT. Encoded protein: CASSLVGSGLGTGADTQYF.

The chain recombines TRBV4-1 with TRBJ1-3; TRBD1 is a possible D gene (6 bases). V was pared by 1 base and J by 2 bases, with 6 bases between. In germline, CDR1 is MGHRA, CDR2 YSYEKL. The CDR3 covers 14 residues. This CDR3 is CASSQAGAGNTIYF. The CDR3 DNA is TGCGCCAGCAGCCAAGCAGGGGCTGGAAACACCATATATTTT.

The chain joins TRBV19 to TRBJ2-1; D gene unclear. The CDR3 contains 13 residues. The germline gives CDR1 LNHDA, CDR2 SQIVND (reference sequence). The V gene lost 3 bases and the J gene lost 6 bases, with 9 bases spanning the gap. CDR3 loop: CASSITEANEQFF. The CDR3, as DNA: TGTGCCAGTAGTATTACCGAGGCCAATGAGCAGTTCTTC. The full variable domain, rest sourced from reference TRBV19 and TRBJ2-1, is DGGITQSPKYLFRKEGQNVTLSCEQNLNHDAMYWYRQDPGQGLRLIYYSQIVNDFQKGDIAEGYSVSREKKESFPLTVTSAQKNPTAFYLCASSITEANEQFFGPGTRLTVL.

V gene TRBV19 combines with J gene TRBJ2-7; a weak D match, TRBD2 (6 bases). This CDR3 has 15 residues. Per the germline V gene, CDR1 is LNHDA and CDR2 is SQIVND (reference sequence). With 0 bases removed from V and 0 bases from J, the gap between germline ends came to 9 bases. CDR3 DNA: TGTGCCAGTAGTATAGATGGCGGGGACTCCTACGAGCAGTACTTC. Amino acid sequence: CASSIDGGDSYEQYF.

This clone was seen once. The chain links TRBV9 to TRBJ2-1; the match to TRBD2 covers 10 bases. Germline CDR1 SGDLS, CDR2 YYNGEE. The CDR3 is 18 amino acids. V was pared by 0 bases and J by 6 bases, with 12 bases of the junction left unmatched. The CDR3: CASSVGLPSGRAANEQFF. The DNA of the CDR3 is TGTGCCAGCAGCGTAGGACTACCGAGCGGGAGGGCGGCCAATGAGCAGTTCTTC.

The V gene is TRBV10-3, the J gene TRBJ1-3; D is ambiguous. The CDR3 spans 15 residues. The germline V gene has CDR1 ENHRY and CDR2 SYGVKD. The V and J ends lost 2 bases and 2 bases respectively, with 10 bases between them. CDR3 sequence reads: CAISEPTAAGNTIYF. The CDR3 coding sequence is TGTGCCATCAGTGAGCCTACAGCTGCTGGAAACACCATATATTTT.

This chain uses TRBV3-1 (or the pseudogene TRBV3-2) with TRBJ2-7; 7 nucleotides agree with TRBD1. V lost 1 base, J lost 13 bases, and 10 bases stayed unmatched. The length of the CDR3 is 13 residues. Germline V gene data show CDR1 as LGHDT and CDR2 as YNNKEL (reference sequence). CDR3 loop: CASSQGVGDRPYF. The CDR3 coding sequence is TGTGCCAGCAGCCAAGGGGTCGGGGACAGACCTTACTTC.

The chain carries TRBV4-1 and TRBJ2-6; tentative D call: TRBD1 (5 bases). V dropped 3 bases and J dropped 4 bases, with 10 bases sitting between them. The germline gives CDR1 MGHRA, CDR2 YSYEKL. This CDR3 comprises 15 residues. Here the CDR3 reads CASSQQGTGANVLTF. The DNA for the CDR3 is TGCGCCAGCAGCCAGCAGGGAACCGGGGCCAACGTCCTGACTTTC.

Concerning this clone: A read error may produce the germline difference seen at one junction end. The genes are TRBV7-9 and TRBJ1-2; TRBD1 is a possible D gene (6 bases). Per the germline V gene, CDR1 is SEHNR and CDR2 is FQNEAQ (reference sequence). This CDR3 comprises 11 residues. The CDR3 DNA reads as TGTGCCAGCAGCTTAGACCGGGACACGCGGTTC. Its translation: CASSLDRDTRF.

The V gene is TRBV27, the J gene TRBJ2-1; 10 positions agree with TRBD2. V shed 10 bases and J 7 bases; nucleotides not matched to a gene: 13. CDR1 and CDR2 from the germline V gene are MNHEY and SMNVEV (reference sequence). The CDR3 runs to 15 residues. CDR3 amino acids: CATFPSSGSRNEQFF. The CDR3, as DNA: TGTGCCACCTTTCCCTCTAGCGGGAGTAGGAATGAGCAGTTCTTC.

This clone was detected a few times. V gene TRBV7-9 combines with J gene TRBJ1-2; D not resolved. The germline CDR1 and CDR2 sequences are SEHNR and FQNEAQ (reference sequence). This CDR3 is built from 13 residues. V shed 6 bases and J shed 2 bases, with 10 bases lying between them. DNA of the CDR3: TGTGCCAGCAGGCCAGACACGAACTATGGCTACACCTTC. It translates to CASRPDTNYGYTF.

The chain uses TRBV14 and TRBJ2-7, with a possible D match to TRBD1 (5 bases). The V gene's germline CDR1 is SGHDN and CDR2 FVKESK. Trimming took off 0 bases at V and 7 bases at J, with 13 bases between the two ends. The CDR3 covers 14 residues. The CDR3 reads CASSQDLGAGEQYF. In DNA form, the CDR3 reads TGTGCCAGCAGCCAAGATCTAGGGGCCGGGGAGCAGTACTTC.

The genes are TRBV7-7 and TRBJ2-3, with 9 bases fitting TRBD2. V dropped 1 base and J dropped 5; count of bases not matched to a gene: 4. This CDR3 contains 15 residues. Germline CDR1 and CDR2: SSHAT and FNYEAQ (reference sequence). The CDR3, as DNA: TGTGCCAGCAGCTTAGGTAGCGGGAGAGTAGATACGCAGTATTTT. The encoded protein is CASSLGSGRVDTQYF.

The rearrangement links TRBV2 to TRBJ1-3; 10 positions match TRBD1. The CDR3 spans 17 residues. With 6 bases clipped from V and 0 bases from J, the junction kept 8 bases outside the gene matches. In germline, CDR1 is SNHLY, CDR2 FYNNEI. The CDR3 sequence: CASRAGQGGTSGNTIYF. The CDR3 nucleotides are TGTGCCAGCAGAGCAGGACAGGGGGGGACCTCTGGAAACACCATATATTTT.

Only one count was recorded for this clone. The rearrangement joins TRBV6-6 to TRBJ2-7; perhaps TRBD2 as D (5 bases). The V and J ends lost 2 bases and 5 bases respectively, with 13 bases between them. The germline CDR1 and CDR2 sequences are MNHNY and SVGAGI (reference sequence). This CDR3 contains 14 residues. Here the CDR3 reads CASSYDGMTHEQYF. The CDR3 DNA reads TGTGCCAGCAGTTACGACGGGATGACTCACGAGCAGTACTTC.

The chain combines TRBV5-5 with TRBJ2-2; 11 bases align to TRBD2. The junction had 8 bases not matched to a gene; V was cut back by 4 bases and J by 6 bases. CDR1 and CDR2 (germline): SGHKS, YYEKEE (reference sequence). The CDR3 is made up of 16 amino acids. CDR3 bases: TGTGCCAGCAGCCTACCGGGACTAGCGGAACCCGGGGAGCTGTTTTTT. Amino acid sequence: CASSLPGLAEPGELFF.

Notes on this clone: Other DNA sequences of this sample code for an identical CDR3. This chain connects TRBV28 to TRBJ2-3; D gene unclear. CDR1 and CDR2 from the germline V gene are MDHEN and SYDVKM. V was pared by 6 bases and J by 5 bases, with 9 bases between. The CDR3 loop spans 12 amino acids. CDR3 sequence: CASSLPKDTQYF. The CDR3, as DNA: TGTGCCAGCAGCCTCCCGAAAGATACGCAGTATTTT. Full variable domain (remainder filled in from reference TRBV28 and TRBJ2-3): DVKVTQSSRYLVKRTGEKVFLECVQDMDHENMFWYRQDPGLGLRLIYFSYDVKMKEKGDIPEGYSVSREKKERFSLILESASTNQTSMYLCASSLPKDTQYFGPGTRLTVL.

The chain couples TRBV6-5 to TRBJ1-2, with 9 bases lining up with TRBD1. Germline CDR1 reads MNHEY; CDR2 reads SVGAGI. This CDR3 has 15 residues. With 0 bases clipped from V and 4 bases from J, the junction kept 3 bases outside the gene matches. This chain's CDR3 is CASSYSGQGSYGYTF. In nucleotides, the CDR3 is TGTGCCAGCAGTTACTCGGGACAGGGTAGCTATGGCTACACCTTC.

This clone showed up just once. The chain joins TRBV7-2 to TRBJ2-3; no firm D call. Germline assignment: CDR1 SGHTA and CDR2 FQGNSA. CDR3 length: 13 residues. Trimming removed 5 bases at V and 7 bases at J, with 13 bases between. Here the CDR3 reads CASSPRTTNTQYF. CDR3 coding DNA: TGTGCCAGCAGCCCCCGCACGACCAATACGCAGTATTTT. The full variable domain, with the rest looked up from reference TRBV7-2 and TRBJ2-3, is GAGVSQSPSNKVTEKGKDVELRCDPISGHTALYWYRQSLGQGLEFLIYFQGNSAPDKSGLPSDRFSAERTGGSVSTLTIQRTQQEDSAVYLCASSPRTTNTQYFGPGTRLTVL.

The V call is TRBV27, the J call TRBJ1-6; D uncertain. CDR1 and CDR2 from the germline V gene are MNHEY and SMNVEV (reference sequence). The germline V and J ends were trimmed by 5 bases and 12 bases, with 14 bases remaining between them. The CDR3 is made up of 13 amino acids. The CDR3 DNA is TGTGCCAGCAGTGACGAAGTAAGGAGACCCCTCCACTTT. This sequence encodes CASSDEVRRPLHF.

This clone was detected only once. The V gene is TRBV28, the J gene TRBJ1-1; perhaps TRBD1 as D (6 bases). This CDR3 has 14 residues. The V gene lost 5 bases and the J gene lost 11 bases, with 21 bases spanning the gap. Germline V gives CDR1 MDHEN, CDR2 SYDVKM. The CDR3 sequence is CASSPRDKPAGAFF. DNA for the CDR3: TGTGCCAGCAGTCCCCGGGACAAGCCGGCGGGGGCTTTCTTT. Based on the CDR3 plus reference TRBV28 and TRBJ1-1, the full variable domain is DVKVTQSSRYLVKRTGEKVFLECVQDMDHENMFWYRQDPGLGLRLIYFSYDVKMKEKGDIPEGYSVSREKKERFSLILESASTNQTSMYLCASSPRDKPAGAFFGQGTRLTVV.

CDR3: CASSTHRGVSYNEQFF. The CDR3 bases are TGTGCCAGCAGCACCCACAGGGGGGTATCGTACAATGAGCAGTTCTTC. The chain links TRBV3-1 (or the pseudogene TRBV3-2) to TRBJ2-1, with TRBD1 matching 8 bases. The germline CDR1 and CDR2 sequences are LGHDT and YNNKEL (reference sequence). The length of the CDR3 is 16 residues. V was pared by 5 bases and J by 4 bases, with 10 bases of the junction left unmatched.

The chain carries TRBV5-6 and TRBJ1-2, with no clear D. CDR3 size: 11 residues. The germline V gene encodes CDR1 SGHDT and CDR2 YYEEEE. The V end was cut by 0 bases, the J end by 8 bases, with 5 bases between. DNA of the CDR3: TGTGCCAGCAGCTTGGGGGAGGGCTACACCTTC. It codes for CASSLGEGYTF.

CDR3 sequence (DNA): TGTGCCTGGAGTGTACGGGGAGCGGGGGGCACTGAAGCTTTCTTT. This gives the protein CAWSVRGAGGTEAFF. The chain is built from TRBV30 and TRBJ1-1; maybe TRBD1 (5 bases). This CDR3 is 15 amino acids long. Trimming removed 0 bases at V and 4 bases at J, with 15 bases between. The germline CDR1 and CDR2 sequences are GTSNPN and SVGIG (reference sequence).